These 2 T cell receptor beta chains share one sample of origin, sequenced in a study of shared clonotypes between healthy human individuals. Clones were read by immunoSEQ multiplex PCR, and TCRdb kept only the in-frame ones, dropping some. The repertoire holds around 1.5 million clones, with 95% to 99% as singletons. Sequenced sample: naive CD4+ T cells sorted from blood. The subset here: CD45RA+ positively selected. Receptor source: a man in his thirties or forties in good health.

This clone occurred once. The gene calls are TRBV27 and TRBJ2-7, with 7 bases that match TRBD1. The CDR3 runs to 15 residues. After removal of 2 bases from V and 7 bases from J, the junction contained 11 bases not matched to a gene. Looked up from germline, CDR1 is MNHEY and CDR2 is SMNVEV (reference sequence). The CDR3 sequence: CASSLNGEGAGEQYF. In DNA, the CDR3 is TGTGCCAGCAGTTTAAATGGTGAGGGGGCAGGTGAGCAGTACTTC.

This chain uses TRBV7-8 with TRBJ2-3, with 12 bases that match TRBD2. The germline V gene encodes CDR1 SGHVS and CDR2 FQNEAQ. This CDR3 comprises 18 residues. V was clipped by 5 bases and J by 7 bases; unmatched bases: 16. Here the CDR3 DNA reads TGTGCCAGCAGCCCACTCCGACTAGCGGGGGAGAGGGTACATACGCAGTATTTT. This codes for CASSPLRLAGERVHTQYF.